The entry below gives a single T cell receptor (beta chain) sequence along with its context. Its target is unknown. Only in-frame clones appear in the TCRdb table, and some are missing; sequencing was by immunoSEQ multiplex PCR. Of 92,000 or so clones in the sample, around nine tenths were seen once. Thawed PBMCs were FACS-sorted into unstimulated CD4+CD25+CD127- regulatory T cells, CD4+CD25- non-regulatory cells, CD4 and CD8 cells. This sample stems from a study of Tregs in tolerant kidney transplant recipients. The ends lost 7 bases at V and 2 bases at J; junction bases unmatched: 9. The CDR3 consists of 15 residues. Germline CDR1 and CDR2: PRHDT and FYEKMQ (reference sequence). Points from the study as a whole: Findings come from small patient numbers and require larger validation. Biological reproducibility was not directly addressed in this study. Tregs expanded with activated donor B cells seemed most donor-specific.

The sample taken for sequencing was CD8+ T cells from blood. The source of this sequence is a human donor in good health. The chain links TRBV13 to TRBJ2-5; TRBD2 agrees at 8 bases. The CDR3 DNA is TGTGCCAGCACCCTTCGGGGGGGGTATCAAGAGACCCAGTACTTC. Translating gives CASTLRGGYQETQYF.